The 5 T cell receptor beta chains presented below share a single source sample, sequenced in a study of early T cells in non-severe SARS-CoV-2 infection. TCRdb passed the 5' RACE reads through MiXCR, listing each CDR3 protein once. This table has approximately 58,000 distinct CDR3 sequences, 6.2% appearing once. The specimen was whole blood. The receptors were sampled from an adult who was a healthcare worker with PCR-confirmed SARS-CoV-2 infection or an uninfected control (not recorded which).

V is TRBV27 and J is TRBJ2-3; D remains unclear. The germline V gene has CDR1 MNHEY and CDR2 SMNVEV (reference sequence). V was cut by 6 bases and J by 0 bases, with 7 bases left in between. CDR3 length equals 13 residues. The CDR3 sequence is CASRETSTDTQYF. The CDR3 DNA reads as TGTGCCAGCAGAGAGACCAGCACAGATACGCAGTATTTT.

This clonotype was seen repeatedly, ten times or more. J is TRBJ1-2 and V is TRBV5-1; D call uncertain. The CDR3 sequence is 14 residues long. Trimming left V 4 bases short and J 4 bases short, with 14 bases between. Germline V lookup: CDR1 SGHRS, CDR2 YFSETQ. CDR3 nucleotides: TGCGCCAGCAGCCCCGGTGGCTACCGCTATGGCTACACCTTC. Translating gives CASSPGGYRYGYTF.

This clonotype was detected ten times or more. The chain employs TRBV4-3 and TRBJ2-5; D not resolved. Germline CDR1 LGHNA, CDR2 YSLEER. The CDR3 sequence is 12 residues long. V shed 0 bases and J shed 5 bases, with 4 bases lying between them. CDR3 region: CASSQDQETQYF. The CDR3 nucleotides are TGCGCCAGCAGCCAAGATCAGGAGACCCAGTACTTC.

The chain joins TRBV19 to TRBJ2-2; TRBD2 matches at 7 bases. CDR3 length: 15 residues. Germline trimming cut 7 bases from V and 1 base from J; bases unmatched to any gene: 6. Germline CDR1 and CDR2: LNHDA and SQIVND (reference sequence). The CDR3 region is CASTLRGRNTGELFF. The CDR3 nucleotides are TGTGCCAGTACCCTTCGCGGGAGGAACACCGGGGAGCTGTTTTTT.

This clonotype occurred many times. This chain links TRBV28 with TRBJ2-1; 13 nucleotides match TRBD2. Germline V gene sequence: CDR1 MDHEN, CDR2 SYDVKM. The CDR3 spans 16 residues. Unmatched junction bases numbered 5, after V lost 0 bases and J lost 9 bases. DNA for the CDR3: TGTGCCAGCAGTTTATGGGGGACTAGCGGGGATGGTGAGCAGTTCTTC. Protein sequence: CASSLWGTSGDGEQFF.